This T cell receptor beta chain stems from a study of CD8+CD57+ T cells in acquired aplastic anemia. Researchers used genomic DNA as the template to profile TCR beta VDJ and CDR3. One entry per CDR3 protein, called by TCRdb with MiXCR from the reads. This table has just over 150,000 distinct CDR3 sequences, less than 50% appearing once. This clonotype was detected only a few times. The CDR3 is 13 amino acids. V was clipped by 3 bases and J by 7 bases, with 7 bases between them. The germline gives CDR1 SEHNR, CDR2 FQNEAQ (reference sequence). Patients picked for sequencing had shown CD8+CD57+ cell expansion detected by flow cytometry.

The specimen was sorted CD4+, CD8+, or CD8+CD57+ T cells (not recorded which) from PBMCs. The receptor's source is a human donor with aplastic anemia. The chain joins TRBV7-9 to TRBJ1-6; weak D call: TRBD1 (6 bases). DNA for the CDR3: TGTGCCAGCAGCTTCGACAGGAATTCACCCCTCCACTTT. This translates into CASSFDRNSPLHF.